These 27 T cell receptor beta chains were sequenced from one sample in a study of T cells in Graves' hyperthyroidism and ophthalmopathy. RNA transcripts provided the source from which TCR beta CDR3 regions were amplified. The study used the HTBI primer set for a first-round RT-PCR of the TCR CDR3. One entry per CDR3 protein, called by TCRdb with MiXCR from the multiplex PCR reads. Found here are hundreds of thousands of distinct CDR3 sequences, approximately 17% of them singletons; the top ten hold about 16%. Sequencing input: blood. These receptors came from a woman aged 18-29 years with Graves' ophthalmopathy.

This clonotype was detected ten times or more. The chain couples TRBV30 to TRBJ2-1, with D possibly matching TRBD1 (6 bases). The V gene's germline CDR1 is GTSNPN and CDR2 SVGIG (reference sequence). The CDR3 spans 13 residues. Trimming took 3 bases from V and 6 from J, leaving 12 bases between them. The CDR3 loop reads CAWRRTASNEQFF. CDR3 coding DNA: TGTGCCTGGAGGAGGACAGCGAGCAATGAGCAGTTCTTC. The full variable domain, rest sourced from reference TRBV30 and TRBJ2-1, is SQTIHQWPATLVQPVGSPLSLECTVEGTSNPNLYWYRQAAGRGLQLLFYSVGIGQISSEVPQNLSASRPQDRQFILSSKKLLLSDSGFYLCAWRRTASNEQFFGPGTRLTVL.

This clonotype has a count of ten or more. The CDR3 DNA sequence: TGCAGTGCTAGGGATTTCTCCGGGACCACAGATACGCAGTATTTT. It encodes CSARDFSGTTDTQYF. This chain joins TRBV20-1 and TRBJ2-3; D is possibly TRBD1 or TRBD2 (5 bases each). The V gene's germline CDR1 is DFQATT and CDR2 SNEGSKA (reference sequence). The V gene lost 3 bases and the J gene lost 2 bases, with 15 bases spanning the gap. The CDR3 runs 15 residues.

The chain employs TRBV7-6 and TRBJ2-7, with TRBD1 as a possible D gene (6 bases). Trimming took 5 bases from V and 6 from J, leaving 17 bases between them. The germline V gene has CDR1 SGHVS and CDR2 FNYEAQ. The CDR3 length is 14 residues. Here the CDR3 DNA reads TGTGCCAGCAGCCCCCTACGACAGGTTAGCGAGCAGTACTTC. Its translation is CASSPLRQVSEQYF.

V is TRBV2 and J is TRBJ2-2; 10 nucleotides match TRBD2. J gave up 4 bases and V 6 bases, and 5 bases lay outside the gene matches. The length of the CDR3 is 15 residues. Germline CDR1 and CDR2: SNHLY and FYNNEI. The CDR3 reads CASSPSGGFTGELFF. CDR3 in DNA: TGTGCCAGCAGCCCTAGCGGGGGATTCACCGGGGAGCTGTTTTTT.

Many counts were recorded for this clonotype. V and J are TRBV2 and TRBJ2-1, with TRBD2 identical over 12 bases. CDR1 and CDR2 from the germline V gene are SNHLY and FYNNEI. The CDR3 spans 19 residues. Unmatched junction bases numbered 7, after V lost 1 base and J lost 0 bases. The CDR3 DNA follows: TGTGCCAGCAGTGAAGGGGGTCTAGCGGGAGGGACCTCCTACAATGAGCAGTTCTTC. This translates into CASSEGGLAGGTSYNEQFF.

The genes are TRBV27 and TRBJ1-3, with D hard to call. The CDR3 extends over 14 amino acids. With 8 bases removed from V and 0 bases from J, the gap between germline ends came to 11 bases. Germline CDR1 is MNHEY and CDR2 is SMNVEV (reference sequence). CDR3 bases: TGTGCCAGCGCTGCGGGCAGCTCTGGAAACACCATATATTTT. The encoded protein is CASAAGSSGNTIYF.

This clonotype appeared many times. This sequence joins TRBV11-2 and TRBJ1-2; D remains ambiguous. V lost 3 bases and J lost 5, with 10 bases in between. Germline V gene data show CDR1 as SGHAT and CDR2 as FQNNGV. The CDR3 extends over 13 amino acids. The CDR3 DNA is TGTGCCAGCAGCTTGGATGGAGGGTATGGCTACACCTTC. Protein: CASSLDGGYGYTF.

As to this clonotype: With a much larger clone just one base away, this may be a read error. The CDR3 loop is CAGSPVIEYNEQFF. The CDR3 nucleotides are TGTGCCGGCAGCCCCGTAATCGAGTACAATGAGCAGTTCTTC. The rearrangement joins TRBV7-9 to TRBJ2-1; D is ambiguous. This CDR3 contains 14 residues. Germline-derived CDR1 and CDR2 are SEHNR and FQNEAQ (reference sequence). The full variable domain, its missing parts supplied by reference TRBV7-9 and TRBJ2-1, is DTGVSQNPRHKITKRGQNVTFRCDPISEHNRLYWYRQTLGQGPEFLTYFQNEAQLEKSRLLSDRFSAERPKGSFSTLEIQRTEQGDSAMYLCAGSPVIEYNEQFFGPGTRLTVL.

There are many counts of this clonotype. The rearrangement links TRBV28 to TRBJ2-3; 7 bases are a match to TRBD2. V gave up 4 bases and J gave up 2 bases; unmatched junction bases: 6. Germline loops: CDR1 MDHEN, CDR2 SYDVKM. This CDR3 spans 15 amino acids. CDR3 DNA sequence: TGTGCCAGCAGTTGGGGCCAGCGGGACACAGATACGCAGTATTTT. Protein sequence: CASSWGQRDTDTQYF.

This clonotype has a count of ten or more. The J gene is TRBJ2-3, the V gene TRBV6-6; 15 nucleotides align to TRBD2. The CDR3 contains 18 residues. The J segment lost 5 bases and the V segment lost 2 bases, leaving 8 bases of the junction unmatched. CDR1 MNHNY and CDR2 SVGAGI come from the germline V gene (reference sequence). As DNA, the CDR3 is TGTGCCAGCAGTTACCGAGGACTAGCGGGGGGGATGGTAGATACGCAGTATTTT. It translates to CASSYRGLAGGMVDTQYF.

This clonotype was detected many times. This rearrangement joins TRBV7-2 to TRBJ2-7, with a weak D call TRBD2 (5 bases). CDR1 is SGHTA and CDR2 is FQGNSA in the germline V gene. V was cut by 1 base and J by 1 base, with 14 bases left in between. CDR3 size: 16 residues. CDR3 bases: TGTGCCAGCAGCTTAGACCCCCTGAGGGTATCCTACGAGCAGTACTTC. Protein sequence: CASSLDPLRVSYEQYF.

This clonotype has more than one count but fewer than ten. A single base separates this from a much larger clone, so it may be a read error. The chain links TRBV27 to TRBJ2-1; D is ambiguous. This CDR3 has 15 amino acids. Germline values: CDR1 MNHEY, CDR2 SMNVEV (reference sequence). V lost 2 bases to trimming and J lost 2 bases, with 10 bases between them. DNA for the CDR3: TGTGCCAGCAGTTTACGGGCAGAAACCTACAATGAGCAGTTCTTC. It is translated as CASSLRAETYNEQFF.

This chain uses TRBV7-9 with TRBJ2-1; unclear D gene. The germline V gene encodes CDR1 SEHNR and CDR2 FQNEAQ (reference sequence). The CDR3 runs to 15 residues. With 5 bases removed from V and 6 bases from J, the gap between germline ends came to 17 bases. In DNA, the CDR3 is TGTGCCAGCAGCCTTGCTAGAGACATCTTCAATGAGCAGTTCTTC. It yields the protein CASSLARDIFNEQFF. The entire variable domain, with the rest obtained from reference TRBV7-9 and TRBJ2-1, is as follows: DTGVSQNPRHKITKRGQNVTFRCDPISEHNRLYWYRQTLGQGPEFLTYFQNEAQLEKSRLLSDRFSAERPKGSFSTLEIQRTEQGDSAMYLCASSLARDIFNEQFFGPGTRLTVL.

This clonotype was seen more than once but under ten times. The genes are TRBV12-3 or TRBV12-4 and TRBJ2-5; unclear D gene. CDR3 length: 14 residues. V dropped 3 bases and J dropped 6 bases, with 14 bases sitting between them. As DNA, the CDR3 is TGTGCCAGCAGTTTTGGTCTAGGGTGGAAGACCCAGTACTTC. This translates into CASSFGLGWKTQYF.

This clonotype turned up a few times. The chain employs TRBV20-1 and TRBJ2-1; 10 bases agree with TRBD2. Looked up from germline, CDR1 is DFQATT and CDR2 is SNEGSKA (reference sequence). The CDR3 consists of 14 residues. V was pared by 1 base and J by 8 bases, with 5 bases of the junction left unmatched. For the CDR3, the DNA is TGCAGTGCTAGAGCTAGCGGGAGTTTCTATGAGCAGTTCTTC. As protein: CSARASGSFYEQFF.

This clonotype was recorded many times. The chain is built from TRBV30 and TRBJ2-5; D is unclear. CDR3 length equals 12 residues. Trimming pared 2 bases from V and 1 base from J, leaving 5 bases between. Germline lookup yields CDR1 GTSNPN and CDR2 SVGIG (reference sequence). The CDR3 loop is CAWSLGQETQYF. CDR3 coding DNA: TGTGCCTGGAGTCTCGGCCAAGAGACCCAGTACTTC. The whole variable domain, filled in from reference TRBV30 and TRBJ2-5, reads SQTIHQWPATLVQPVGSPLSLECTVEGTSNPNLYWYRQAAGRGLQLLFYSVGIGQISSEVPQNLSASRPQDRQFILSSKKLLLSDSGFYLCAWSLGQETQYFGPGTRLLVL.

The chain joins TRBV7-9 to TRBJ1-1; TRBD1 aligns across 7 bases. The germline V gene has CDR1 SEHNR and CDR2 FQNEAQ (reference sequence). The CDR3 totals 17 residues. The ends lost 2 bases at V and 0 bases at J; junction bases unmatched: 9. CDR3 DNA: TGTGCCAGCAGCTTACCCCCCCTAGACAGGGTGAACACTGAAGCTTTCTTT. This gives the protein CASSLPPLDRVNTEAFF.

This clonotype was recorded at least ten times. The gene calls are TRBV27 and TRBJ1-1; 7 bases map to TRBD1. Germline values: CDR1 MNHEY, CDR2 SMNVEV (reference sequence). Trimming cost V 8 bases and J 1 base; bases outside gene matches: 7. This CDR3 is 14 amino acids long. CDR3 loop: CASRPGQRNTEAFF. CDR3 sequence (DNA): TGTGCCAGCCGCCCGGGACAGAGGAACACTGAAGCTTTCTTT.

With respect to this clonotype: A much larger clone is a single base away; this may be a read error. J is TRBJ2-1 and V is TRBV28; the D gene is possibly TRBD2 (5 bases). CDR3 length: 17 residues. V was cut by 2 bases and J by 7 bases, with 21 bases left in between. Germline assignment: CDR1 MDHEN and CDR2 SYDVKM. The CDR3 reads CASSLVREPSSRNEQFF. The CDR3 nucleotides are TGTGCCAGCAGTTTAGTAAGGGAGCCTAGCTCGAGGAATGAGCAGTTCTTC.

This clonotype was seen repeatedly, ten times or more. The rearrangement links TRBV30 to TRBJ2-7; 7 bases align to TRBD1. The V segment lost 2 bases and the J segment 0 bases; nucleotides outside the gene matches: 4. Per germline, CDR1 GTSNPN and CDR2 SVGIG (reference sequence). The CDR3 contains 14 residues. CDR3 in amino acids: CAWSLGGPSYEQYF. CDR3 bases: TGTGCCTGGAGTCTAGGGGGCCCCTCCTACGAGCAGTACTTC. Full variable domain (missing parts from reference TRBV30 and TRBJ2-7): SQTIHQWPATLVQPVGSPLSLECTVEGTSNPNLYWYRQAAGRGLQLLFYSVGIGQISSEVPQNLSASRPQDRQFILSSKKLLLSDSGFYLCAWSLGGPSYEQYFGPGTRLTVT.

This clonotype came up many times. The CDR3 protein is CASSYTFPGQGIDTEAFF. Here the CDR3 DNA reads TGTGCCAGCAGTTACACATTCCCGGGACAGGGTATAGACACTGAAGCTTTCTTT. This chain uses TRBV6-5 with TRBJ1-1, with 9 bases identical to TRBD1. The J segment lost 3 bases and the V segment lost 2 bases, leaving 13 bases of the junction unmatched. In germline, CDR1 is MNHEY, CDR2 SVGAGI. This CDR3 contains 18 residues.

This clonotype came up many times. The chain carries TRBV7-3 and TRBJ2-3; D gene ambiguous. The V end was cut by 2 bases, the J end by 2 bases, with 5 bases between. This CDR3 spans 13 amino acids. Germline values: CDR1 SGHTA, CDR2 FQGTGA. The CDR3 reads CASSLDVTDTQYF. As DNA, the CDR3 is TGTGCCAGCAGCTTAGACGTCACAGATACGCAGTATTTT.

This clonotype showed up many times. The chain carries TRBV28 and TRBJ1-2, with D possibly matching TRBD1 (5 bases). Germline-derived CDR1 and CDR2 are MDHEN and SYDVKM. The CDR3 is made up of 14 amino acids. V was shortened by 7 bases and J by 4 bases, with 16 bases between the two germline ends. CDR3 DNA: TGTGCCAGCACACCGAGGGGACTGAGCTATGGCTACACCTTC. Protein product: CASTPRGLSYGYTF.

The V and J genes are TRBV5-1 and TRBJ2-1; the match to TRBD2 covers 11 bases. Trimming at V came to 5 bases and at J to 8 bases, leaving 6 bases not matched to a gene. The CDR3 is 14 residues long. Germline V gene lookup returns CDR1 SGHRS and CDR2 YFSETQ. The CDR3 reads CASRKGTSGDEQFF. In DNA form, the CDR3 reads TGCGCCAGCAGAAAGGGGACTAGCGGTGATGAGCAGTTCTTC.

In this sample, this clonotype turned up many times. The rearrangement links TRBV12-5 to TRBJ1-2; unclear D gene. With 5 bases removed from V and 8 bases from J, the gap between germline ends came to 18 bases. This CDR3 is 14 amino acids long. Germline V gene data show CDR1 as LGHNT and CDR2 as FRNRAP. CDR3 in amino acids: CASGLAKGLLGYTF. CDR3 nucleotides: TGTGCTAGTGGTCTTGCAAAAGGTCTGTTAGGCTACACCTTC.

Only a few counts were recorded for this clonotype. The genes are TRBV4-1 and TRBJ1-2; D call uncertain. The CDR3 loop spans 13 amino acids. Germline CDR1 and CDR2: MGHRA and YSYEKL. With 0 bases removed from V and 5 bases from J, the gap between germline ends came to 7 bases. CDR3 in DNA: TGCGCCAGCAGCCAAGACCCGAGTTATGGCTACACCTTC. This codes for CASSQDPSYGYTF.

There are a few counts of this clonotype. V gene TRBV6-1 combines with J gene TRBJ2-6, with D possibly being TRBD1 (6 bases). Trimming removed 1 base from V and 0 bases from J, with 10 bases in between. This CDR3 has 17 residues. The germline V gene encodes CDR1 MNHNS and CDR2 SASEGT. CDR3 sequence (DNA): TGTGCCAGCAGTGAAGTAGGGGGTTACTCTGGGGCCAACGTCCTGACTTTC. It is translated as CASSEVGGYSGANVLTF.